The sequence of this TCR beta chain was determined in a study of Graves' ophthalmopathy and Graves' hyperthyroidism. The TCR beta CDR3 regions underwent amplification from RNA transcripts. HTBI primers were used in a first-round RT-PCR, which preceded a second-round multiplex PCR. One entry per CDR3 protein results from TCRdb running MiXCR on the multiplex PCR reads. This sample has about 220,000 distinct CDR3 sequences, with about a fifth found just once. Moderate-to-severe activity, with CAS ≥3, NOSPECS ≥4 and duration under 3 months, characterized the donors with ophthalmopathy. On this clonotype itself: The antigen remains undetermined.

V was pared by 7 bases and J by 4 bases, with 13 bases between. There are 13 residues in the CDR3. Study-wide findings and caveats: Researchers report that a 13-signature model separated ophthalmopathy from stable hyperthyroidism, posting around 90% sensitivity and roughly 83% specificity. Sensitivity of roughly 64% and specificity of 72% to 80% were achieved by the model that predicted ophthalmopathy progression.

The chain is built from TRBV12-3 or TRBV12-4 and TRBJ1-1, with D maybe TRBD1 (6 bases). Sequencing input: peripheral blood. This receptor was obtained from a woman aged 45-59 years with Graves' ophthalmopathy. CDR3 nucleotides: TGTGCCAGCATCCGGGGAGGGGGCACTGAAGCTTTCTTT. Its protein is CASIRGGGTEAFF.